This T cell receptor beta chain was found in a study of quantifying T cell responses using KT2 cells. Study background: RNA was reverse transcribed with TCR alpha and beta constant-region primers.

The sample is PBMC spiked with counted cells of clone KT2. The cDNA 3' end received a ligated oligonucleotide with a UMI. An equimolar mix of RC1.1 and RC1.2 primed the beta chain across TRBC1 and TRBC2. MiXCR was run by TCRdb on the UMI-ligation and nested PCR reads, yielding one entry per CDR3 protein. Of fewer than 45,000 distinct CDR3 sequences listed, over 15% were seen once; the top ten hold roughly two fifths. Study outcomes and limitations: Very high KT2 spike-in numbers caused saturation in KT2 sequence detection. Counts of KT2 alpha and beta sequences rose linearly with the number of KT2 cells added. At about one KT2 cell per 100,000 PBMC, KT2 sequences were still detected.

About this clonotype itself: Its antigen is still unknown.

The sequence derives from a human donor. What was sequenced was PBMCs spiked with cells of the T cell clone KT2.

CDR3 coding DNA: TGCAGTGCCAAGAGACGAGAGTCGTCGTTCGCAGGTGAGCAGTTCTTC. Its translation is CSAKRRESSFAGEQFF. The chain carries TRBV20-1 and TRBJ2-1, with D uncertain. This CDR3 spans 16 amino acids. The V and J ends lost 6 bases and 9 bases respectively, with 27 bases between them. The germline CDR1 and CDR2 sequences are DFQATT and SNEGSKA (reference sequence).